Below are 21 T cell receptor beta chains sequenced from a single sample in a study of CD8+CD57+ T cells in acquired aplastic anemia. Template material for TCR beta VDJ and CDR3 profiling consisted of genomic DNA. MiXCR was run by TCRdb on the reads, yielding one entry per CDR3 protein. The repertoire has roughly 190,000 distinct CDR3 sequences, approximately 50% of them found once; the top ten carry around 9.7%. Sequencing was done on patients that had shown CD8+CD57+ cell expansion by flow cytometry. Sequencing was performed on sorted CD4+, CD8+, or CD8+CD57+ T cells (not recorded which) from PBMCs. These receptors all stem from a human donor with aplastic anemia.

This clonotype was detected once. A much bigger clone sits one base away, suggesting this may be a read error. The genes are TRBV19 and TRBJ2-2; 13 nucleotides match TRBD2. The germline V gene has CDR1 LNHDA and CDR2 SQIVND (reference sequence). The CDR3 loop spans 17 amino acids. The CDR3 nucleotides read TGTGCCAGTACCTATCGGACTAGCGGGGGAAACACCGGGGAGCTGTGTTTT. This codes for CASTYRTSGGNTGELCF.

This CDR3 reads CASSLKEVHQHF. DNA of the CDR3: TGTGCCAGCAGCTTGAAGGAGGTACACCAGCATTTT. V is TRBV7-2 and J is TRBJ1-5, with D uncertain. This CDR3 has 12 residues. Germline CDR1 and CDR2: SGHTA and FQGNSA. Trimming stripped 3 bases from V and 12 bases from J, with 12 bases between. The whole variable domain, remainder taken from reference TRBV7-2 and TRBJ1-5, is GAGVSQSPSNKVTEKGKDVELRCDPISGHTALYWYRQSLGQGLEFLIYFQGNSAPDKSGLPSDRFSAERTGGSVSTLTIQRTQQEDSAVYLCASSLKEVHQHFGDGTRLSIL.

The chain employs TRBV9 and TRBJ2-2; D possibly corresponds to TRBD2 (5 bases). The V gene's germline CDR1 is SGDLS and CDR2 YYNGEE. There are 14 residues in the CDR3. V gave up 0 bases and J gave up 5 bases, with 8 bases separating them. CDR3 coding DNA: TGTGCCAGCAGCGTAGTGGAGGTAACCGGGGAGCTGTTTTTT. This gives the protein CASSVVEVTGELFF.

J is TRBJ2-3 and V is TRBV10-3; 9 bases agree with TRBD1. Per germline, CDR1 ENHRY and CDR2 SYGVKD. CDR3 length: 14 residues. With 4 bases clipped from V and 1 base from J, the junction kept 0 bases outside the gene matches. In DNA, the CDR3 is TGTGCCATCAGTGGGACAGGGGGCACAGATACGCAGTATTTT. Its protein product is CAISGTGGTDTQYF.

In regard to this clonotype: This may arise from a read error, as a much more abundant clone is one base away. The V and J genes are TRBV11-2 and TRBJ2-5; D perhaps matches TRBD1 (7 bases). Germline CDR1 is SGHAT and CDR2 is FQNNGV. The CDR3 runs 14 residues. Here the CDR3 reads CAGSFQTGRETQYF. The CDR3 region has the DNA TGTGCCGGCAGCTTTCAGACAGGGAGGGAGACCCAGTACTTC.

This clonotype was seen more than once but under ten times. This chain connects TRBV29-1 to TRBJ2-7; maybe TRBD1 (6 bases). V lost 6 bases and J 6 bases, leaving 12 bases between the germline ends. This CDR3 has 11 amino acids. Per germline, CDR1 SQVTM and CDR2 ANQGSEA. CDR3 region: CSVEQGSEQYF. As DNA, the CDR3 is TGCAGCGTGGAACAGGGTTCCGAGCAGTACTTC.

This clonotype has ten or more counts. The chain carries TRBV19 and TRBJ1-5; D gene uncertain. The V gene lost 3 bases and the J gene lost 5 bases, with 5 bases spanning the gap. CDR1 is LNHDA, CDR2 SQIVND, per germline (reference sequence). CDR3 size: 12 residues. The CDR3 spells CASSIGDQPQHF. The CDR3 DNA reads TGTGCCAGTAGTATTGGTGATCAGCCCCAGCATTTT. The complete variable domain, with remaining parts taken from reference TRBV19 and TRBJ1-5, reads DGGITQSPKYLFRKEGQNVTLSCEQNLNHDAMYWYRQDPGQGLRLIYYSQIVNDFQKGDIAEGYSVSREKKESFPLTVTSAQKNPTAFYLCASSIGDQPQHFGDGTRLSIL.

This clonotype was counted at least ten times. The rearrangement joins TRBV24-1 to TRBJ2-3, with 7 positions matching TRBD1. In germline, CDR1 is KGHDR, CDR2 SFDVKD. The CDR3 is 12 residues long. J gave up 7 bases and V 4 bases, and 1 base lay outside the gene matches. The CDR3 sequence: CATSEQGNTQYF. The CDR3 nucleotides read TGTGCCACCAGTGAACAGGGGAATACGCAGTATTTT.

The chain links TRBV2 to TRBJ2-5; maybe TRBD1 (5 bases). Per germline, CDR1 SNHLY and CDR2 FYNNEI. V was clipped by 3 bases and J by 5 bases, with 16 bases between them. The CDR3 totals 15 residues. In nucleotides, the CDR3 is TGTGCCAGCAGTGAGGGCGTCCAGGGTGAGGAGACCCAGTACTTC. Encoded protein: CASSEGVQGEETQYF.

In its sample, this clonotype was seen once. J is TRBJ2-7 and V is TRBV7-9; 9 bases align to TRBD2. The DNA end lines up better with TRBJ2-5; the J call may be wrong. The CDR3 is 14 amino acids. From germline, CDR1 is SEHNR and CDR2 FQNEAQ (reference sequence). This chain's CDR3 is CASSLGSGGETQYF. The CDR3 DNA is TGTGCCAGCAGCTTAGGTAGCGGGGGTGAGACCCAGTACTTC.

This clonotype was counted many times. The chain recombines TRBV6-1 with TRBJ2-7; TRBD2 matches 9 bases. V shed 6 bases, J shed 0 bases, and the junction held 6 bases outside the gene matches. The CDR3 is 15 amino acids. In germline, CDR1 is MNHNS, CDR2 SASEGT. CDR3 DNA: TGTGCCAGCAGCCCCTATAGCGGGAGCTCCTACGAGCAGTACTTC. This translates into CASSPYSGSSYEQYF.

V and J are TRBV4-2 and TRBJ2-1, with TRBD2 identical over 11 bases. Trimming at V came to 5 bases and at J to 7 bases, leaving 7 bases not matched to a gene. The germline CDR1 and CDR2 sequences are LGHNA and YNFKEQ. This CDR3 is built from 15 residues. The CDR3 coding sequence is TGTGCCAGCAGCGCTCCTAGCGGGGGGTTGAATGAGCAGTTCTTC. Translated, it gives CASSAPSGGLNEQFF.

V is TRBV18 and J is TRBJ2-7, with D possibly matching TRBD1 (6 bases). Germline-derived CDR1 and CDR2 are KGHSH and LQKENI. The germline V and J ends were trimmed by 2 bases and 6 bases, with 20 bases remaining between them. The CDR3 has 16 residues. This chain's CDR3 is CASSPSGSGVWSEQYF. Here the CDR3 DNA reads TGTGCCAGCTCACCATCAGGATCAGGGGTGTGGAGCGAGCAGTACTTC.

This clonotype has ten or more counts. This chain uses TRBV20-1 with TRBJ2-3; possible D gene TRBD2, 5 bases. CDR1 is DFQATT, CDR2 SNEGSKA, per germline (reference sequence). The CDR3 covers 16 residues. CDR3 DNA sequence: TGCAGACCGAGCCAACCTGGAGCGGAGGGCACAGATACGCAGTATTTT. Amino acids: CRPSQPGAEGTDTQYF.

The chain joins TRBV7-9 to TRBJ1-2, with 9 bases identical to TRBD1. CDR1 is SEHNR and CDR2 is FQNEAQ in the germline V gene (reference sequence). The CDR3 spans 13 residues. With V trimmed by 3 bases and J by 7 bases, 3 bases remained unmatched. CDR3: CASSLRQGVGYTF. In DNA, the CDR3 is TGTGCCAGCAGCTTGCGACAGGGGGTTGGCTACACCTTC.

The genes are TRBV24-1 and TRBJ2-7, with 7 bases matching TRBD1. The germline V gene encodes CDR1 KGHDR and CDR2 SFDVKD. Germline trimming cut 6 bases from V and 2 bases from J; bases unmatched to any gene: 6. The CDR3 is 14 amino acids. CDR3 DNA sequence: TGTGCCACCAGTTCTCCGACAGGGACCTACGAGCAGTACTTC. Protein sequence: CATSSPTGTYEQYF.

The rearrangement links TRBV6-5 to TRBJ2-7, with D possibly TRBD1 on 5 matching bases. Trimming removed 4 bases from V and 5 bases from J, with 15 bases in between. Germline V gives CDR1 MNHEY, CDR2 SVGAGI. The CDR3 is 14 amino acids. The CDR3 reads CASSFSGFKDEQYF. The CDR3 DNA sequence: TGTGCCAGCAGTTTTTCAGGGTTTAAGGACGAGCAGTACTTC.

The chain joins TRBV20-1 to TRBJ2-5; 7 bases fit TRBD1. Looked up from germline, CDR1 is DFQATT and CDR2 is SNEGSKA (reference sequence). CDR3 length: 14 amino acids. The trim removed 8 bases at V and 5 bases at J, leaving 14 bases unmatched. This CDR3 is CSSTRDSSRETQYF. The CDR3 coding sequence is TGCAGTTCCACCCGGGACAGTTCACGGGAGACCCAGTACTTC.

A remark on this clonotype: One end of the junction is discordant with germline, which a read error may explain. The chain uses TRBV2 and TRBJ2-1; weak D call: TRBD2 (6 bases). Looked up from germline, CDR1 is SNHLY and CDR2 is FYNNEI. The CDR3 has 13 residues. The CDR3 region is CASSWDSQTEQLF. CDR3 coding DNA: TGTGCCAGCAGTTGGGACTCGCAAACCGAGCAGCTCTTC.

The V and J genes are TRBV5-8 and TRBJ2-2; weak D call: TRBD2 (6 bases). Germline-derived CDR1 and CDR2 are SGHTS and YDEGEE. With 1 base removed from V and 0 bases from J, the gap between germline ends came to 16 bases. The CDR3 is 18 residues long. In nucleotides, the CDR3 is TGTGCCAGCAGCTTGACTAGCACCCAGTTCGCGAACACCGGGGAGCTGTTTTTT. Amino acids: CASSLTSTQFANTGELFF.

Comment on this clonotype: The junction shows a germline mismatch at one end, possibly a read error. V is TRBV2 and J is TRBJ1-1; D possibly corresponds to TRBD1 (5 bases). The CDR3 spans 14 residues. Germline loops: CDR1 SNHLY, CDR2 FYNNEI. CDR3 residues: CAGRREDTNTEAFF. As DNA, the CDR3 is TGTGCCGGCAGAAGAGAGGACACTAACACTGAAGCTTTCTTT.